This TCR beta chain was sequenced for a study of cytomegalovirus exposure and HLA in healthy donors. Notes on this clone: Its antigen remains unidentified.

Overall study results and limits: Associated with cytomegalovirus, according to the listing, were fewer than 200 TCR beta chains. An analysis was carried out later, and it reportedly showed fewer N-insertions in an Asian-associated ancestry cluster than the approximately 700-donor mean.

Per germline, CDR1 ENHRY and CDR2 SYGVKD. The CDR3 covers 14 residues. The germline V and J ends were trimmed by 9 bases and 1 base, with 12 bases remaining between them. The PCR was carried out with 60 Vbeta primers and 13 Jbeta primers. Libraries were prepared by immunoSEQ multiplex PCR; TCRdb keeps only in-frame clonotypes and omits some of them. The listing records 150,000 or so clones. The sequenced material came from PBMCs. The receptor's source is a man younger than 30 in good health and CMV-seronegative. V is TRBV10-3 and J is TRBJ2-2; D may be TRBD1 (6 bases). Written as DNA, the CDR3 is TGTGCCATTAACCTCAGGGGGAACACCGGGGAGCTGTTTTTT. The encoded protein is CAINLRGNTGELFF.